This entry concerns a single T cell receptor beta chain. No antigen is known for it. With a J-beta primer mix and a sample-barcoded 5' primer, a second PCR ran about 6 to 11 cycles. MiXCR, run by TCRdb on the 5' RACE reads, gives a single entry per CDR3 protein. This sample has over 600,000 distinct CDR3 sequences, with 56% found just once. The data were taken from a study of blood T cells in healthy people across ages. Points from the study as a whole: Those diversity estimates obtained from one million T cells were thought to be underestimates.

The V and J ends lost 5 bases and 4 bases respectively, with 11 bases between them. The CDR3 has 13 amino acids. From germline, CDR1 is LNHNV and CDR2 YYDKDF (reference sequence). Input material: blood. This TCR derives from a man aged 40-49 years in good health. The V and J genes are TRBV15 and TRBJ1-1; no definite D call. The CDR3 is CATSAEAGTEAFF. The DNA of the CDR3 is TGTGCCACCAGCGCTGAGGCTGGCACTGAAGCTTTCTTT. Complete variable domain (other parts from reference TRBV15 and TRBJ1-1): DAMVIQNPRYQVTQFGKPVTLSCSQTLNHNVMYWYQQKSSQAPKLLFHYYDKDFNNEADTPDNFQSRRPNTSFCFLDIRSPGLGDTAMYLCATSAEAGTEAFFGQGTRLTVV.